Listed below are T cell receptor beta chains from one sample, sequenced in a study of response to subunit inactivated influenza vaccine. TCRdb reprocessed the RT-PCR reads with MiXCR, giving one entry per CDR3 protein. This sample has around 760,000 distinct CDR3 sequences, with 14% found just once. The sequencing used PBMCs from blood, collected 14 days before vaccination. These receptors all come from a man between 50 and 59 years old who received an inactivated influenza vaccine. The CDR3 runs from the conserved cysteine through the conserved F or W. The size entry is marked missing in some rows and otherwise reads once, few, many or a size class.

clone_size v_call cdr3_aa
NA TRBV11-2 CASSLIGWTYEQYF
many TRBV20-1 CSAPSGTSGFTGSYNEQFF
NA TRBV7-3 CASSFSGGPGSEQYF
many TRBV6-1 CASSRRTGGNTEAFF
NA TRBV7-2 CASSPRTVGLGYNEQFF
many TRBV20-1 CSANPSSGRAGDTQYF
many TRBV29-1 CSVVHYWSYEQFF
few TRBV12-3/TRBV12-4 CASSIDRGREQYF
NA TRBV29-1 CSVEKPPKDNEQFF
many TRBV4-1 CASSQGRTGGLNQPQHF
few TRBV4-2 CASSQDGTRDEKLFF
NA TRBV13 CAISSLTSGSQETQYF
NA TRBV15 CATSRGGGQETQYF
many TRBV9 CASSVGGTGATYEQYF
few TRBV9 CASSVEGQNTGELFF
NA TRBV4-1 CASSQDQVLSNTEAFF
NA TRBV30 CAWTNPAPGANVLTF
few TRBV5-1 CASSLEQINNSPLHF
NA TRBV12-3/TRBV12-4 CASMGRQQRGELFF
NA TRBV6-1 CASRQTSGGSHGELFF
many TRBV5-1 CASSLSSGTETQYF
NA TRBV4-3 CASSQEGDHEQFF
NA TRBV15 CATNDPYTGELFF
many TRBV2 CASSEGTGELFF
NA TRBV9 CASSVDASHSYEQYF
few TRBV5-1 CASSGGMGLTDTQYF
many TRBV6-5 CASSYSFSGGRTDTQYF
NA TRBV7-9 CASSLGEVGKLFF